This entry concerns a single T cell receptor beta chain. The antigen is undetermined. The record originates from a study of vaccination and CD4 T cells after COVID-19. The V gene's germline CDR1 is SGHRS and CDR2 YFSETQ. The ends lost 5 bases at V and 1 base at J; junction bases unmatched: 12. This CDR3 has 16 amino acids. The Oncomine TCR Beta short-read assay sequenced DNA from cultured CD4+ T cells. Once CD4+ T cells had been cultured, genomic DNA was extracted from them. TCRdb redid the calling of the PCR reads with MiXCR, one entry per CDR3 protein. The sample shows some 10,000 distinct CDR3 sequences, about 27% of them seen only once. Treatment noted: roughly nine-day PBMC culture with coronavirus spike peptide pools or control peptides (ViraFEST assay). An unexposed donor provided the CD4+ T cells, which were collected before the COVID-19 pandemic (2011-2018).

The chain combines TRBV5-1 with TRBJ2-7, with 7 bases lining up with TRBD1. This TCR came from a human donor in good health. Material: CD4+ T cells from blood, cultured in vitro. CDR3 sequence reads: CASSPVTGDVSYEQYF. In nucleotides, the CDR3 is TGCGCCAGCAGTCCCGTAACAGGGGATGTATCCTACGAGCAGTACTTC.